The subject of this entry is one T cell receptor (beta chain). This clonotype showed up just a few times. This clone's antigen is unknown. Per-base quality was not reported, and no clone a single base away is much larger than it. The sample is drawn from a study of blood T cells in healthy people across ages (dated by TCRdb to 2013 to 2016). With respect to the entire study: In model experiments, template switching captured about one uniquely barcoded TCR beta cDNA molecule for every two T cells. To avoid experimental bias, donors of different ages were spread randomly across the sequencing lanes. The study measured age-related changes in TCR beta repertoire diversity using deep sequencing normalized with unique cDNA molecular identifiers. Donors were grouped into four age groups: young (average approximately 15 years), middle-aged (39), aged (around 56) and long-lived (approximately 78). Two additional independent replicas of 1 million unique cDNA reads from the same blood draw were analyzed for two donors (one aged 18 to 29 and one aged 80 or older).

Including the terminal cysteine and phenylalanine, the CDR3 comprises 15 residues. Of the read, only the CDR3 DNA is kept; its 45 bases are in frame from base 1. Reading the germline V gene gives CDR1 MDHEN and CDR2 SYDVKM. V and J are truncated by 7 bases and 2 bases respectively, leaving an intervening sequence of 14 bases. Systemically healthy Caucasian individuals from Russia, around 39 in total and aged roughly 6 to 90 years, were included as donors. Around 10 milliliters of peripheral blood were collected from each donor into EDTA-treated Vacutainer tubes. Ficoll-Paque density-gradient centrifugation was used to isolate PBMCs, with at least 6.5 million per sample. Trizol reagent was used to extract total RNA from the PBMCs, yielding at least 5.5 micrograms per sample. For every donor, an aliquot of PBMCs went through flow cytometry to measure the percentages of naive CD45RAhigh/CD27high T cells.

Receptors were amplified or captured by 5' RACE. Sequencing used an Illumina HiSeq 2500. The second PCR ran for about 7 to 11 cycles and used a J-beta primer mix along with a sample-barcoded 5' primer. A unique molecular identifier was introduced onto each TCR beta cDNA molecule by a template-switch 5' adaptor carrying 12 random nucleotides. Each sample yielded at least 3 million CDR3-containing paired-end reads. The Mint cDNA synthesis kit, primed by a TRBC-specific oligonucleotide, was used to synthesize first-strand cDNA from all RNA. After uracil-DNA glycosylase treatment, a first 18-cycle PCR used universal primers M1SS and BC2_uni_R on all cDNA. The study's own analysis went as follows. Normalization of each sample was performed by random selection of 1 million high-quality reads, each carrying a distinct molecular identifier. Reads with shared molecular identifiers were discarded instead of being binned into consensus sequences. CDR3 identification, clonotype clustering and error correction used MiTCR with a Q25 quality threshold and the strictest error-elimination algorithm. A nonparametric unseen species model with Euler transformation was used to estimate a lower bound on total TCR beta diversity. TCRdb ran its own pipeline on the public reads, namely fastp trimming at Q25 and MiXCR clone calling, and kept in-frame beta chains. For every CDR3 protein sequence, its rows merge into one entry that carries the most common genes and DNA. These V and J calls derive from TCRdb rather than the authors' analysis. This sample holds 550,000 to 800,000 distinct CDR3 sequences; 21% were observed only once. Clones ranked in the top ten supply more than 3% of the sample.

The research as a whole found: Observed TCR beta diversity per million T cells fell roughly linearly with age, and a significant reduction was already apparent by age about 38. Compared with the aged group, more naive CD4+ T cells, fewer expanded clones and increased TCR diversity were shown by the long-lived group, suggesting age selection. Since profiling was done on bulk unsorted PBMCs, naive and antigen-experienced compartments could not be conclusively compared. Estimates of total diversity based on one million sequenced T cells were considered lower bounds and underestimates. A strong correlation was found between observed TCR beta diversity and the percentage of naive T cells measured by flow cytometry. Because the CMV infection status of the donors was unknown, age-related changes in expanded clonotypes may potentially have been confounded.

The sequenced material came from blood. The source is a man in his 70s in good health. The V and J genes are TRBV28 and TRBJ2-2; the best D guess is TRBD1, with 6 bases matching. The CDR3 amino acid sequence is: CASKTGSGNTGELFF. The nucleotides are TGTGCCAGCAAAACAGGGAGTGGCAACACCGGGGAGCTGTTTTTT.